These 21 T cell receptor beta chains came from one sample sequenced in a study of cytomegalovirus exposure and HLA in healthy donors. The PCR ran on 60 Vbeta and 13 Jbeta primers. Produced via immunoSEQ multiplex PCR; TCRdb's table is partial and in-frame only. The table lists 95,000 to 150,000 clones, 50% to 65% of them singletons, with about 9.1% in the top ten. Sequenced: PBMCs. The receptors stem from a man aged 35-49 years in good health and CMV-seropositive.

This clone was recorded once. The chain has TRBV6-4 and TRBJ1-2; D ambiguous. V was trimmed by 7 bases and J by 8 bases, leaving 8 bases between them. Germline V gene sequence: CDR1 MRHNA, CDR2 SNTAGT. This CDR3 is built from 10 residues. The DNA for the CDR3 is TGTGCCAGCAACAAGACAGGCTACACCTTC. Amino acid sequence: CASNKTGYTF.

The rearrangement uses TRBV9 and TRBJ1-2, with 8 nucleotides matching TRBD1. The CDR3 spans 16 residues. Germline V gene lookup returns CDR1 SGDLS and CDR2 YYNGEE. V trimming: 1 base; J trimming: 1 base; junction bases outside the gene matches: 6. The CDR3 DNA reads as TGTGCCAGCAGCGTAACCGGGACAGGTCTTAACTATGGCTACACCTTC. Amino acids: CASSVTGTGLNYGYTF.

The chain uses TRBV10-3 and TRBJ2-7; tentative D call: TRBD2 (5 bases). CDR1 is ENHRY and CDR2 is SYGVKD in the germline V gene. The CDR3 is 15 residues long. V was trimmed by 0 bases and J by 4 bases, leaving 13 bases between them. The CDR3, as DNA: TGTGCCATCAGTGAGTCTGAGGGAGTTGGTTACGAGCAGTACTTC. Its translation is CAISESEGVGYEQYF.

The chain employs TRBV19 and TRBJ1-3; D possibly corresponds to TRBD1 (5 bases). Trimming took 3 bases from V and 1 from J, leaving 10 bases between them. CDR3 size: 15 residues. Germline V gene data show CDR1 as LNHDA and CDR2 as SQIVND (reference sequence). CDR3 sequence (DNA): TGTGCCAGTAGTATGCAGGGTACTTCTGGAAACACCATATATTTT. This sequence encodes CASSMQGTSGNTIYF.

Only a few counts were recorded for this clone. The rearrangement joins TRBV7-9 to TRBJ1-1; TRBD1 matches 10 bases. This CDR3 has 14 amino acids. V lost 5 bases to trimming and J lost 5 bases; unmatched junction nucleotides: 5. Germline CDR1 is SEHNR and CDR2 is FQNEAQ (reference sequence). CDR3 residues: CASSAGTGATEAFF. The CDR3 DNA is TGTGCCAGCAGCGCCGGGACAGGGGCTACTGAAGCTTTCTTT.

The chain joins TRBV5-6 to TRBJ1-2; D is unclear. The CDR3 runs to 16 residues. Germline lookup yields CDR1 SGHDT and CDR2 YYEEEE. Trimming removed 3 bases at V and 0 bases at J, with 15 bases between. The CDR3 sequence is CASSWAITSPNYGYTF. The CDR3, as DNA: TGTGCCAGCAGCTGGGCTATTACTTCCCCTAACTATGGCTACACCTTC.

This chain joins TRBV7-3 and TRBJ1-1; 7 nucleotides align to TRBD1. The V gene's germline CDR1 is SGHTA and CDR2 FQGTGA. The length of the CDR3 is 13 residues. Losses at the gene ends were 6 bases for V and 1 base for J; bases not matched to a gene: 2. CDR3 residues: CASSGQANTEAFF. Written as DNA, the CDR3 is TGTGCCAGCAGTGGACAGGCGAACACTGAAGCTTTCTTT.

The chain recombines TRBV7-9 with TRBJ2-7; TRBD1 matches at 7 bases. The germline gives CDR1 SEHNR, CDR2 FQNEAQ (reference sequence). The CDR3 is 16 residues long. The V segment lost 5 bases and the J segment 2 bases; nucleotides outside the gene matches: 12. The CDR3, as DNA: TGTGCCAGCAGCCACGGACAGGCGAGCCTTCCCTACGAGCAGTACTTC. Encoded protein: CASSHGQASLPYEQYF. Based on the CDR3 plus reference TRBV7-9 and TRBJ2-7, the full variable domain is DTGVSQNPRHKITKRGQNVTFRCDPISEHNRLYWYRQTLGQGPEFLTYFQNEAQLEKSRLLSDRFSAERPKGSFSTLEIQRTEQGDSAMYLCASSHGQASLPYEQYFGPGTRLTVT.

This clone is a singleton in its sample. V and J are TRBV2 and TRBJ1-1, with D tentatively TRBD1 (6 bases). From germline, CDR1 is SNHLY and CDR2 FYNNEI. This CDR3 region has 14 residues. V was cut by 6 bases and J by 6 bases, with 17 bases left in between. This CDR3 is CASRQRGAVAEAFF. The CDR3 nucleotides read TGTGCCAGCAGGCAGCGGGGGGCGGTCGCTGAAGCTTTCTTT.

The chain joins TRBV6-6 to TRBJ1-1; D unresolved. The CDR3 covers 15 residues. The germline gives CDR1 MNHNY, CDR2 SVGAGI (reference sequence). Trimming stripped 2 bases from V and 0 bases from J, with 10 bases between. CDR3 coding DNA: TGTGCCAGCAGTTACGAGGTTAGGATGAACACTGAAGCTTTCTTT. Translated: CASSYEVRMNTEAFF.

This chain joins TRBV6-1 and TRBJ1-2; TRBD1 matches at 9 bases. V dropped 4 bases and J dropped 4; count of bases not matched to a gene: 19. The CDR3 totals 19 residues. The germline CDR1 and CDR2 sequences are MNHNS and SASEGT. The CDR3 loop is CASSGKPGQGMSKAYGYTF. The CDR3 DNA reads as TGTGCCAGCAGTGGGAAACCGGGACAGGGTATGAGCAAGGCCTATGGCTACACCTTC.

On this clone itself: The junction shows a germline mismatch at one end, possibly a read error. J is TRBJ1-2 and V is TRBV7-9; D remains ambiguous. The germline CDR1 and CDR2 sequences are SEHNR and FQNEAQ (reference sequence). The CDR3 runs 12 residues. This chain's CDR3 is CSSSLSDYGYTF. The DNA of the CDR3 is TGTTCCAGCAGCTTATCGGACTATGGCTACACCTTC.

The CDR3 nucleotides read TGTGCCATCAGTCCGCCCACAGGGGGCTATGGCTACACCTTC. Translation gives CAISPPTGGYGYTF. This sequence joins TRBV10-3 and TRBJ1-2; 8 nucleotides agree with TRBD1. The CDR3 spans 14 residues. CDR1 and CDR2 (germline): ENHRY, SYGVKD. V was clipped by 5 bases and J by 4 bases; unmatched bases: 6.

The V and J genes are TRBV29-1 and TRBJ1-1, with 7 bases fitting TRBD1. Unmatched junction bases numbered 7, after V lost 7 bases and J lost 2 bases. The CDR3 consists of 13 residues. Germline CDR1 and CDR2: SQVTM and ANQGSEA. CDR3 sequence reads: CSARDRSNTEAFF. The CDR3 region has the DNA TGCAGCGCAAGGGACAGATCTAACACTGAAGCTTTCTTT.

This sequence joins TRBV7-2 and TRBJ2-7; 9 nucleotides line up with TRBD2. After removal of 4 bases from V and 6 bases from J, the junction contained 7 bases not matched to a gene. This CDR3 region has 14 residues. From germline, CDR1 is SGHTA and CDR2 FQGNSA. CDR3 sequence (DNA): TGTGCCAGCAGCTCTGCGGGAGGGCCGGGCGAGCAGTACTTC. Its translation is CASSSAGGPGEQYF.

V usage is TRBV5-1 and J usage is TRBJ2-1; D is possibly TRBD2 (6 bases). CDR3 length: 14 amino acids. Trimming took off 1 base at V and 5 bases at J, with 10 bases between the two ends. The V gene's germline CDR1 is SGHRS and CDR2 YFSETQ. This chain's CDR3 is CASSLSGLDNEQFF. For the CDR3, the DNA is TGCGCCAGCAGCTTGAGCGGGTTGGACAATGAGCAGTTCTTC.

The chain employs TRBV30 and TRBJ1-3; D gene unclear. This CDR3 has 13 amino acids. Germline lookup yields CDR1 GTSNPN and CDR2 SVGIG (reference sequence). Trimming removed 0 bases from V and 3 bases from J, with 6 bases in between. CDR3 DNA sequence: TGTGCCTGGAGTGTCGCGATTGGAAACACCATATATTTT. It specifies CAWSVAIGNTIYF.

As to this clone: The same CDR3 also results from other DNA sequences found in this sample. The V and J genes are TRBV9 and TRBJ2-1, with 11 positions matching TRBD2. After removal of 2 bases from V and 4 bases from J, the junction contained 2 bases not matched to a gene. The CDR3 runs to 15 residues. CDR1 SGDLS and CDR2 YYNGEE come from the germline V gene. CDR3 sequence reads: CASSVTSGGYNEQFF. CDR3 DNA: TGTGCCAGCAGCGTTACTAGCGGGGGTTACAATGAGCAGTTCTTC.

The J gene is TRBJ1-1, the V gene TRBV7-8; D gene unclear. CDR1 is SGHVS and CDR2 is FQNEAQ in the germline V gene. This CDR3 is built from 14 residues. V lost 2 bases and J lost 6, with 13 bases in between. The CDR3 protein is CASSLLATSSEAFF. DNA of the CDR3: TGTGCCAGCAGCTTATTGGCGACAAGTTCTGAAGCTTTCTTT.

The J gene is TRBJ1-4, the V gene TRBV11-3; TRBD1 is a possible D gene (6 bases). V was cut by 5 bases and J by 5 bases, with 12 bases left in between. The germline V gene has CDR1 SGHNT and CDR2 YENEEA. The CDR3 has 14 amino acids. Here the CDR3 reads CASSLTGMNEKLFF. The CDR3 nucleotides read TGTGCCAGCAGCCTGACAGGAATGAATGAAAAACTGTTTTTT.

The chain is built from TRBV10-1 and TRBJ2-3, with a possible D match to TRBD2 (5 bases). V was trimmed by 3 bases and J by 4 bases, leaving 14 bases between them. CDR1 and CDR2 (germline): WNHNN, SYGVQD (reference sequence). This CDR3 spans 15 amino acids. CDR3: CASSDGGFNADTQYF. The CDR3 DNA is TGCGCCAGCAGTGATGGCGGGTTCAACGCAGATACGCAGTATTTT.